This TCR beta chain was recovered during a study of T cells in Graves' hyperthyroidism and ophthalmopathy (dated 2019 in TCRdb). Broadly, across the study: Peripheral blood samples were taken at the time of initial diagnosis, prior to any treatment. To identify distinguishing TCR V-J signatures, a discovery cohort of 100 patients was used, comprising under 45 with Graves' ophthalmopathy and 55 to 65 with stable Graves' hyperthyroidism. Prospective prediction of ophthalmopathy was tested in an independent validation cohort of under 20 hyperthyroidism patients and 17 patients who later progressed to ophthalmopathy. For training and testing, the 100 or so patients in the discovery cohort were randomly divided in a 7:3 ratio. In addition, the study compared T-cell repertoires in thyroid tissue and in blood from about six Graves' hyperthyroidism patients. After blood sampling, hyperthyroidism patients were treated with methimazole at a starting dose of 30 mg daily, and ophthalmopathy patients were treated with high-dose intravenous methylprednisolone. According to the paper, TCR Vbeta CDR3 sequencing was carried out on about 140 peripheral blood samples, which came from fewer than 50 ophthalmopathy, fewer than 80 hyperthyroidism and approximately 17 progressor patients.

Ophthalmopathy patients had moderately to severely active disease, Clinical Activity Score of at least 3, NOSPECS grade of at least 4, and duration under 3 months. Patients with uncontrolled infections, other autoimmune diseases, pregnancy or lactation were excluded. Diagnoses were based on clinical symptoms, serum thyroxine and TRAb, thyroid ultrasound and orbital computed tomography. PBMCs were separated from approximately 10 ml of fresh peripheral blood using Ficoll-Paque density gradient centrifugation. Trizol reagent was used to extract total RNA, and RNA quality was then checked on an Agilent 2100 Bioanalyzer. The CDR3 holds 14 amino acids from the cysteine to the phenylalanine. Only the CDR3 DNA stays, 42 bases, in frame from base 1. V lost 7 bases and J lost 0 bases; the stretch between them is 12 bases long. The germline V gene sets CDR1 to MNHEY and CDR2 to SVGEGT. The full study reports these points: In validation, progression to ophthalmopathy was predicted by the model with 70.59% sensitivity and around 75% specificity, a median of about 6.8 months before onset. A model built on a 13 V-J signature distinguished ophthalmopathy from stable hyperthyroidism, reaching 87.88% sensitivity and under 84% specificity in cross-validation and 80%/75% in testing. No statistical method was used to fix the sample size in advance, and group allocation was not hidden from the investigators. Most expanded thyroid clonotypes (frequency above 0.001) were also detected in blood, a finding suggesting that blood repertoires may reflect thyroid immune responses.

This clonotype occurred many times. The antigen it binds to is not known. No base quality values were provided; no much bigger clone lies one nucleotide off. TCR beta CDR3 regions were amplified from RNA transcripts. The TCR CDR3 was subjected to a first round of RT-PCR using the HTBI primer set and the Qiagen OneStep RT-PCR kit. A second multiplex PCR round built the libraries, followed by size selection and purification. The libraries were sequenced on an Illumina HiSeq2000 using paired-end 100 bp reads. Under the source paper's analysis protocol: SOAPnuke was used to process the raw data, throwing out any read that contained adapters or uncalled bases, had a mean Phred below 15, or lacked an exact constant-primer or identifier match. High-quality paired reads were merged with COPE v1.2.5, and unique nucleotide sequences were defined as clonotypes. MiTCR v1.1 was used to align clonotypes to the IMGT TRBV, TRBD and TRBJ reference segments. The analysis was restricted to V-J combinations with a frequency above 0.0001, which together covered just over 98% of the repertoires. A TCS score was defined as the ratio between F50 (clonal expansion) and ExV (chaos), using BLOSUM62-based TCRdist between CDR3 peptides within each V-J. Welch's t-statistics and random forest reduced roughly 500 V-J features to 10 to 15, which were used in a naive Bayes classifier (R e1071). TCRdb ran its own pipeline on the public reads, namely fastp trimming at Q25 and MiXCR clone calling, and kept in-frame beta chains. Rows merge per CDR3 protein into single entries with the most common DNA and genes. It is TCRdb's table, rather than the study itself, that gives the V and J calls and clone size. This sample comprises a few hundred thousand distinct CDR3 sequences, 13% to 15% of them detected only once. The biggest ten clones account for roughly a fifth of the sample.

Input material: blood. The rearranged chain carries TRBV6-2 or TRBV6-3 and TRBJ1-1, with no D gene named confidently. The TCR originated in a woman in her fifties or sixties with Graves' ophthalmopathy. CDR3 loop: CASKRREMNTEAFF. The DNA reads TGTGCCAGCAAGCGACGGGAGATGAACACTGAAGCTTTCTTT.